This TCR beta chain was found in a study of PD-1 blockade in classical Hodgkin lymphoma. Overall study: Nivolumab was administered to patients intravenously at 3 mg/kg every 2 weeks. General study points: At baseline, newly diagnosed patients reportedly showed less TCR diversity than healthy donors.

All patients experienced relapse after autologous stem cell transplantation, and brentuximab vedotin exposure was variable. On this clone itself: Its antigen is not known.

Libraries were prepared by immunoSEQ multiplex PCR; TCRdb keeps only in-frame clonotypes and omits some of them. This sample has 10,000 to 15,000 clones; approximately 92% occur once, and the top ten carry over 9.5%. In germline, CDR1 is SGHVS, CDR2 FQNEAQ. This CDR3 has 13 amino acids. Trimming stripped 5 bases from V and 10 bases from J, with 12 bases between. The receptor was derived from a human donor with classical Hodgkin lymphoma. The chain carries TRBV7-8 and TRBJ1-6; D is undetermined. The sample here was peripheral blood mononuclear cells (PBMCs), taken at baseline. CDR3 sequence: CASSLRVGSPLHF. The CDR3 DNA sequence: TGTGCCAGCAGCCTAAGGGTCGGCTCACCCCTCCACTTT.